One sample yielded the 27 T cell receptor beta chains listed below, sequenced in a study of cytomegalovirus exposure and HLA in healthy donors. Amplification used 60 Vbeta primers and 13 Jbeta primers. The repertoire was sequenced with immunoSEQ multiplex PCR; TCRdb's copy has only in-frame clones and lacks some. The table includes 110,000 or so clones, 12% detected once. Sequenced sample: PBMCs. These TCRs come from a man in his forties in good health and CMV-seropositive.

This clone was seen a single time. The chain uses TRBV12-5 and TRBJ2-7; a weak D match, TRBD1 (5 bases). The CDR3 totals 14 residues. Germline V lookup: CDR1 LGHNT, CDR2 FRNRAP. The V gene lost 5 bases and the J gene lost 3 bases, with 14 bases spanning the gap. CDR3 in DNA: TGTGCTAGTGGTCCCCCCCAGGGTGTCTACGAGCAGTACTTC. It is translated as CASGPPQGVYEQYF.

In nucleotides, the CDR3 is TGTGCCATCAGTGCTCTAGATCCCGGGATGGACACTGAAGCTTTCTTT. Translated: CAISALDPGMDTEAFF. The genes are TRBV10-3 and TRBJ1-1, with D uncertain. Between the trimmed V and J ends, which lost 4 bases and 3 bases, there was a span of 18 bases. Germline CDR1 is ENHRY and CDR2 is SYGVKD. The CDR3 runs to 16 residues.

The chain links TRBV2 to TRBJ2-7, with D tentatively TRBD1 (6 bases). Between the trimmed V and J ends, which lost 6 bases and 0 bases, there was a span of 9 bases. The length of the CDR3 is 13 residues. The germline CDR1 and CDR2 sequences are SNHLY and FYNNEI. The CDR3: CASRDSGSYEQYF. The DNA of the CDR3 is TGTGCCAGCAGGGACAGCGGCTCCTACGAGCAGTACTTC.

This clone was observed a few times. The chain uses TRBV5-1 and TRBJ2-3; 10 bases are shared with TRBD1. From germline, CDR1 is SGHRS and CDR2 YFSETQ. The CDR3 extends over 15 amino acids. V lost 0 bases to trimming and J lost 4 bases; unmatched junction nucleotides: 2. The CDR3 region is CASSLGGQGADTQYF. The CDR3 DNA reads TGCGCCAGCAGCTTGGGAGGACAGGGGGCAGATACGCAGTATTTT.

The chain links TRBV9 to TRBJ2-5; TRBD2 agrees at 8 bases. The DNA end is more similar to TRBJ2-7, so the J call may be wrong. Germline V gene lookup returns CDR1 SGDLS and CDR2 YYNGEE. This CDR3 region has 14 residues. The DNA for the CDR3 is TGTGCCAGCAGTAAGAGCGGGAGCGACTACGAGCAGTACTTC. It encodes CASSKSGSDYEQYF.

This clone turned up a few times. V gene TRBV5-8 combines with J gene TRBJ2-2, with a weak D call TRBD2 (5 bases). V shed 2 bases and J shed 3 bases, with 11 bases lying between them. The CDR3 covers 15 residues. CDR1 is SGHTS, CDR2 YDEGEE, per germline. CDR3: CASSFAGRDTGELFF. The CDR3 nucleotides are TGTGCCAGCAGCTTCGCGGGCCGAGACACCGGGGAGCTGTTTTTT.

The J gene is TRBJ2-2, the V gene TRBV5-1, with a tentative D call TRBD2 (7 bases). The CDR3 loop spans 18 amino acids. CDR1 is SGHRS and CDR2 is YFSETQ in the germline V gene. V gave up 4 bases and J gave up 0 bases, with 19 bases separating them. The CDR3 sequence: CASSLQGAGAANTGELFF. The CDR3 region has the DNA TGCGCCAGCAGCCTGCAGGGTGCGGGGGCTGCGAACACCGGGGAGCTGTTTTTT.

The CDR3 region is CASGTGTLGTGELFF. In DNA, the CDR3 is TGTGCCAGCGGGACCGGGACTCTCGGGACCGGGGAGCTGTTTTTT. The rearrangement joins TRBV11-3 to TRBJ2-2; D perhaps matches TRBD2 (6 bases). Germline V gene sequence: CDR1 SGHNT, CDR2 YENEEA. The CDR3 extends over 15 amino acids. Trimming took 8 bases from V and 5 from J, leaving 18 bases between them.

The V gene is TRBV27, the J gene TRBJ2-1; D ambiguous. The CDR3 has 14 residues. V was trimmed by 2 bases and J by 3 bases, leaving 8 bases between them. CDR1 and CDR2 from the germline V gene are MNHEY and SMNVEV (reference sequence). The CDR3 DNA reads TGTGCCAGCAGTTTACAGGCTTTCTACAATGAGCAGTTCTTC. Its translation: CASSLQAFYNEQFF.

The chain links TRBV27 to TRBJ1-2; 8 bases line up with TRBD1. Trimming took 4 bases from V and 7 from J; bases not matched to a gene: 8. The CDR3 length is 14 residues. The germline gives CDR1 MNHEY, CDR2 SMNVEV (reference sequence). The CDR3 spells CASSSQGAIGGYTF. The CDR3, as DNA: TGTGCCAGCAGTTCCCAGGGGGCAATAGGTGGCTACACCTTC.

The rearrangement links TRBV4-1 to TRBJ2-3; D is perhaps TRBD2 (5 bases). The CDR3 is made up of 15 amino acids. Trimming took 4 bases from V and 0 from J, leaving 11 bases between them. Per the germline V gene, CDR1 is MGHRA and CDR2 is YSYEKL. The DNA of the CDR3 is TGCGCCAGCAGCCTTCGTAGAGGGAGCACAGATACGCAGTATTTT. It encodes CASSLRRGSTDTQYF.

This chain joins TRBV5-1 and TRBJ1-2; 8 bases map to TRBD1. This CDR3 is built from 15 residues. In germline, CDR1 is SGHRS, CDR2 YFSETQ. The trim removed 0 bases at V and 4 bases at J, leaving 5 bases unmatched. CDR3 region: CASSLAGQVVYGYTF. As DNA, the CDR3 is TGCGCCAGCAGCTTGGCGGGACAGGTTGTCTATGGCTACACCTTC.

The chain has TRBV5-1 and TRBJ2-6, with TRBD1 as a possible D gene (6 bases). With 10 bases removed from V and 3 bases from J, the gap between germline ends came to 20 bases. Germline CDR1 SGHRS, CDR2 YFSETQ. CDR3 size: 16 residues. CDR3 sequence (DNA): TGCGCCGGCACCTGGGTAGGGGGTAATGGGGCCAACGTCCTGACTTTC. It specifies CAGTWVGGNGANVLTF.

The chain couples TRBV29-1 to TRBJ2-7, with TRBD1 matching 10 bases. CDR1 and CDR2 (germline): SQVTM, ANQGSEA. The CDR3 runs 12 residues. V lost 5 bases and J lost 3; bases outside the gene matches: 1. CDR3 sequence reads: CSVRTGGYEQYF. The CDR3 bases are TGCAGCGTTCGGACAGGGGGCTACGAGCAGTACTTC.

J is TRBJ1-4 and V is TRBV7-9, with D tentatively TRBD1 (6 bases). Germline V gene lookup returns CDR1 SEHNR and CDR2 FQNEAQ (reference sequence). The CDR3 runs 15 residues. V was trimmed by 4 bases and J by 1 base, leaving 10 bases between them. CDR3 region: CASSSTGVTNEKLFF. CDR3 bases: TGTGCCAGCAGCTCGACAGGTGTAACTAATGAAAAACTGTTTTTT.

This clone was seen more than once but under ten times. V gene TRBV30 combines with J gene TRBJ2-1, with TRBD1 identical over 9 bases. Germline trimming cut 4 bases from V and 0 bases from J; bases unmatched to any gene: 1. Germline lookup yields CDR1 GTSNPN and CDR2 SVGIG (reference sequence). This CDR3 has 14 amino acids. CDR3 sequence reads: CAWNRGRSYNEQFF. DNA of the CDR3: TGTGCCTGGAACAGGGGGCGCTCCTACAATGAGCAGTTCTTC.

In this sample, this clone turned up a few times. The CDR3 loop is CASSRDRRSEAFF. CDR3 coding DNA: TGTGCCAGCAGTAGGGACAGGAGGTCTGAAGCTTTCTTT. The rearrangement joins TRBV27 to TRBJ1-1, with 8 bases matching TRBD1. V was pared by 5 bases and J by 6 bases, with 5 bases of the junction left unmatched. Germline V gene lookup returns CDR1 MNHEY and CDR2 SMNVEV (reference sequence). The CDR3 is made up of 13 amino acids.

This clone has just a few counts. The rearrangement joins TRBV5-1 to TRBJ2-7; 11 bases align to TRBD2. This CDR3 spans 16 amino acids. The V segment lost 0 bases and the J segment 1 base; nucleotides outside the gene matches: 3. Germline V gene lookup returns CDR1 SGHRS and CDR2 YFSETQ. DNA for the CDR3: TGCGCCAGCAGCTTGGGTAGCGGGAGGGTATCCTACGAGCAGTACTTC. The encoded protein is CASSLGSGRVSYEQYF.

This rearrangement joins TRBV2 to TRBJ2-2, with 15 bases matching TRBD2. This CDR3 has 15 residues. The ends lost 6 bases at V and 6 bases at J; junction bases unmatched: 2. Germline V gives CDR1 SNHLY, CDR2 FYNNEI. CDR3 in DNA: TGTGCCAGCAGCGGGACTAGCGGGAGGCCCGGGGAGCTGTTTTTT. It is translated as CASSGTSGRPGELFF. The variable domain in full, with the rest retrieved from reference TRBV2 and TRBJ2-2, is EPEVTQTPSHQVTQMGQEVILRCVPISNHLYFYWYRQILGQKVEFLVSFYNNEISEKSEIFDDQFSVERPDGSNFTLKIRSTKLEDSAMYFCASSGTSGRPGELFFGEGSRLTVL.

This clone was found many times. The rearrangement links TRBV6-1 to TRBJ2-2; 8 bases fit TRBD1. The germline CDR1 and CDR2 sequences are MNHNS and SASEGT. V was clipped by 6 bases and J by 6 bases; unmatched bases: 3. The CDR3 totals 13 residues. The CDR3 DNA reads TGTGCCAGCAGGGGACAGGAGGCCGGGGAGCTGTTTTTT. The encoded protein is CASRGQEAGELFF.

In its sample, this clone was seen a few times. The chain uses TRBV5-4 and TRBJ2-5, with TRBD1 identical over 8 bases. V shed 4 bases and J 5 bases; nucleotides not matched to a gene: 10. There are 15 residues in the CDR3. Per germline, CDR1 SGHNT and CDR2 YYREEE (reference sequence). The CDR3 nucleotides are TGTGCCAGCAGCCCCCGGACAGGGAACTTCGAGACCCAGTACTTC. The encoded protein is CASSPRTGNFETQYF.

The sample holds a few counts of this clone. The V and J genes are TRBV2 and TRBJ1-1, with D perhaps matching TRBD1 (6 bases). The CDR3 has 13 amino acids. CDR1 and CDR2 (germline): SNHLY, FYNNEI. V lost 2 bases, J lost 8 bases, and 12 bases lay in between. Here the CDR3 reads CASSETGTIEAFF. The CDR3 coding sequence is TGTGCCAGCAGTGAAACAGGGACGATCGAAGCTTTCTTT.

The chain links TRBV27 to TRBJ1-2; 9 nucleotides agree with TRBD1. This CDR3 contains 14 residues. Germline trimming cut 5 bases from V and 3 bases from J; bases unmatched to any gene: 4. CDR1 is MNHEY, CDR2 SMNVEV, per germline (reference sequence). In nucleotides, the CDR3 is TGTGCCAGCAGTCGACGGGACAGGGACTATGGCTACACCTTC. Amino acid sequence: CASSRRDRDYGYTF.

The J gene is TRBJ1-2, the V gene TRBV5-1, with D possibly TRBD1 on 6 matching bases. The CDR3 contains 14 residues. In germline, CDR1 is SGHRS, CDR2 YFSETQ. Trimming took off 4 bases at V and 4 bases at J, with 14 bases between the two ends. The CDR3 DNA follows: TGCGCCAGCAGCGATTACAGGGAGACCTATGGCTACACCTTC. Amino acid sequence: CASSDYRETYGYTF.

This clone has a handful of counts. This chain joins TRBV4-2 and TRBJ2-1, with TRBD2 matching over 10 bases. The germline V gene encodes CDR1 LGHNA and CDR2 YNFKEQ. The CDR3 sequence is 18 residues long. V was pared by 4 bases and J by 8 bases, with 17 bases of the junction left unmatched. CDR3 DNA sequence: TGTGCCAGCAGCCCCAACCCGGGACTAGCGCACGAGGGAGATGAGCAGTTCTTC. It yields the protein CASSPNPGLAHEGDEQFF.

This clone came up a few times. The chain carries TRBV9 and TRBJ1-4; the match to TRBD1 covers 8 bases. In germline, CDR1 is SGDLS, CDR2 YYNGEE. V shed 0 bases, J shed 4 bases, and the junction held 2 bases outside the gene matches. The CDR3 consists of 15 residues. The CDR3, as DNA: TGTGCCAGCAGCGTAGGAGACAGGGGTAATGAAAAACTGTTTTTT. Its translation is CASSVGDRGNEKLFF.

This clone was detected only a few times. J is TRBJ2-7 and V is TRBV15; 8 positions match TRBD1. This CDR3 has 15 residues. Germline V gene sequence: CDR1 LNHNV, CDR2 YYDKDF (reference sequence). After removal of 8 bases from V and 6 bases from J, the junction contained 15 bases not matched to a gene. This chain's CDR3 is CATGTGTGRFGEQYF. The CDR3 DNA reads TGTGCCACCGGGACCGGGACAGGAAGGTTCGGCGAGCAGTACTTC.